The source of this TCR beta chain is a study of early stage breast cancer tumors. The table came from immunoSEQ multiplex PCR; TCRdb's copy has only in-frame clones and leaves some out. Of about 50,000 clones in the sample, roughly 80% were seen once. This CDR3 has 16 amino acids. Trimming cost V 0 bases and J 1 base, with 9 bases left between them. Germline-derived CDR1 and CDR2 are MNHNS and SASEGT. The material sequenced was blood. The chain carries TRBV6-1 and TRBJ2-2; no reliable D call. This clonotype originated in a person aged 45-60 years with breast cancer. The chain's CDR3 is CASSEAATRNTGELFF. The CDR3 DNA reads TGTGCCAGCAGTGAAGCGGCGACGAGGAACACCGGGGAGCTGTTTTTT.